This T cell receptor (beta chain) derives from a study of shared clonotypes between healthy human individuals. Study results and caveats: Clonotype sharing across four donors was observed for around 5% of naive CD4 clonotypes. Lower generation probabilities were found for non-shared clonotypes than for those shared by all four donors.

Assay: immunoSEQ multiplex PCR; the TCRdb copy retains only in-frame clones and omits some. The sample includes some 2,100,000 clones, about 94% of them seen just once. Trimming cost V 1 base and J 0 bases; bases outside gene matches: 4. The CDR3 covers 15 residues. The germline CDR1 and CDR2 sequences are SGHRS and YFSETQ. Comments on this clone: Its antigen is still unknown.

The clonotype comes from a young man in good health. The sample taken for sequencing was naive CD4+ T cells sorted from blood. Described subset: CD45RA+ positively selected. V is TRBV5-1 and J is TRBJ2-7; TRBD1 matches 7 bases. The CDR3 DNA reads TGCGCCAGCAGCTTGTCGGGACAGCTCTCCTACGAGCAGTACTTC. Protein product: CASSLSGQLSYEQYF.